The 5 T cell receptor beta chains given below trace back to one sample, sequenced in a study of blood T cell repertoires in COVID-19. Generated by immunoSEQ multiplex PCR, the TCRdb table keeps only in-frame clones and is missing some. The sample holds 450,000 or so clones, 80% to 90% seen once. Specimen: peripheral blood. The receptor source for this set is a man between 18 and 35 years old with COVID-19, enrolled during active disease.

The chain links TRBV5-1 to TRBJ2-7; weak D call: TRBD1 (8 bases). Per the germline V gene, CDR1 is SGHRS and CDR2 is YFSETQ. CDR3 length: 14 amino acids. Trimming removed 3 bases from V and 2 bases from J, with 12 bases in between. The CDR3: CASSWTGTTYEQYF. In DNA form, the CDR3 reads TGCGCCAGCAGCTGGACAGGGACTACCTACGAGCAGTACTTC.

This chain uses TRBV25-1 with TRBJ1-4; D gene ambiguous. V shed 1 base and J shed 5 bases, with 11 bases lying between them. Looked up from germline, CDR1 is MGHDK and CDR2 is SYGVNS. CDR3 size: 15 residues. DNA for the CDR3: TGTGCCAGCAGTGAATCCCGGCGGGTGAATGAAAAACTGTTTTTT. Translation gives CASSESRRVNEKLFF.

The chain joins TRBV6-5 to TRBJ1-5; TRBD1 agrees at 12 bases. Germline CDR1 is MNHEY and CDR2 is SVGAGI. This CDR3 has 15 residues. J was trimmed by 3 bases and V by 6 bases; bases with no gene match: 3. The CDR3 sequence is CASRGQGAINQPQHF. The DNA of the CDR3 is TGTGCCAGCAGGGGACAGGGGGCGATCAATCAGCCCCAGCATTTT.

J is TRBJ2-7 and V is TRBV5-1, with 7 bases aligning to TRBD2. V gave up 0 bases and J gave up 2 bases; unmatched junction bases: 8. The germline V gene has CDR1 SGHRS and CDR2 YFSETQ. The CDR3 has 16 amino acids. This CDR3 is CASSLGGQAGTYEQYF. The CDR3 DNA is TGCGCCAGCAGCTTGGGTGGTCAAGCGGGGACCTACGAGCAGTACTTC.

This chain links TRBV7-9 with TRBJ2-5; TRBD1 matches 8 bases. Per the germline V gene, CDR1 is SEHNR and CDR2 is FQNEAQ (reference sequence). The V and J ends lost 2 bases and 5 bases, in that order; junction bases with no gene match: 1. The CDR3 length is 13 residues. The CDR3 is CASSLRTGETQYF. In DNA, the CDR3 is TGTGCCAGCAGCTTAAGGACAGGGGAGACCCAGTACTTC.